This paragraph reports one T cell receptor (beta chain). The antigen is not known. These data come from a study of long-term antiretroviral therapy in people with HIV. At the level of the study: When the earliest samples were collected, ART was typically delayed until CD4 counts fell. The study, taken as a whole, reports: Blood specimens, gathered between 2004 and 2017, were possibly obtained under older ART regimens. On ART adherence, viral resistance or therapy changes, no data were available.

V was shortened by 2 bases and J by 4 bases, with 9 bases between the two germline ends. This CDR3 has 14 amino acids. Looked up from germline, CDR1 is SEHNR and CDR2 is FQNEAQ (reference sequence). Running of the v3.0 immunoSEQ assay took place at survey level. What sequencing targeted per sample was about 35,000-55,000 T-cell genomes. Generated by immunoSEQ multiplex PCR, the TCRdb table keeps only in-frame clones and is missing some. The data show about 18,000 clones, with roughly 80% seen just once and 18% held by the top ten. The receptor's source is a woman between 18 and 29 years old with HIV. V usage is TRBV7-9 and J usage is TRBJ2-1; tentatively, D is TRBD1 (6 bases). Sample: unsorted PBMCs, taken 0.6 years after starting antiretroviral therapy. This chain's CDR3 is CASSLTTGYNEQFF. Written as DNA, the CDR3 is TGTGCCAGCAGCTTAACGACAGGTTACAATGAGCAGTTCTTC.